A selection of T cell receptor beta chains follows, all from one sample in a study of T cells after yellow fever vaccination. MiXCR was run by TCRdb on the 5' RACE reads, yielding one entry per CDR3 protein. The sample holds about 25,000 distinct CDR3 sequences, less than 3.5% seen once. The sample in question was PBMCs, either bulk or a sorted T-cell subset (CD4+, CD8+, memory, or dextramer-sorted; not recorded which), obtained approximately 40 days after the first yellow fever vaccination. Receptors originate from a man aged 18 to 30 who received the YFV17D yellow fever vaccine. Each CDR3 is given with its conserved first and last residue. Fields, in order: V gene, J gene, D gene, clone size, CDR3 protein, CDR3 DNA. A D gene is named only where the DNA matches it firmly. Only some rows state a clone size, as once, few, many or a class for expanded clones.

TRBV6-1	TRBJ2-3	TRBD1	many	CASRRVDRSTDTQYF	TGTGCCAGCAGACGGGTGGACAGGAGCACAGATACGCAGTATTTT
TRBV5-5	TRBJ1-2	.	many	CASSPRGALDYGYTF	TGTGCCAGCAGCCCCCGGGGTGCCCTGGACTATGGCTACACCTTC
TRBV4-2	TRBJ1-4	.	many	CASSQDRGVGEKLFF	TGTGCCAGCAGCCAAGATCGGGGGGTTGGGGAAAAACTGTTTTTT
TRBV5-4	TRBJ2-2	TRBD2	.	CAISAGTSGGLATGELFF	TGTGCCATCAGCGCCGGGACCAGCGGGGGACTTGCCACCGGGGAGCTGTTTTTT
TRBV5-5	TRBJ1-1	.	many	CASSLDWSNTEAFF	TGTGCCAGCAGCTTGGACTGGTCGAACACTGAAGCTTTCTTT
TRBV6-2/TRBV6-3	TRBJ2-2	.	many	CASKRDTGELFF	TGTGCCAGCAAACGGGACACCGGGGAGCTGTTTTTT
TRBV5-1	TRBJ1-5	TRBD1	many	CASSRGGKSTGGNQPQHF	TGCGCCAGCAGCCGAGGAGGCAAGTCGACAGGGGGCAATCAGCCCCAGCATTTT
TRBV30	TRBJ2-3	.	many	CAWTLGSADTQYF	TGTGCCTGGACCCTGGGGAGTGCAGATACGCAGTATTTT
TRBV18	TRBJ2-3	.	many	CASSPTRDTQYF	TGTGCCAGCTCACCTACCCGGGATACGCAGTATTTT
TRBV20-1	TRBJ1-2	.	many	CSARAGRGSYGYTF	TGCAGTGCTAGAGCCGGCAGGGGTAGCTATGGCTACACCTTC
TRBV5-1	TRBJ1-4	.	many	CASSSQEGEKLFF	TGCGCCAGCAGCTCCCAAGAGGGTGAAAAACTGTTTTTT
TRBV18	TRBJ2-5	.	many	CASSWGSTARQETQYF	TGTGCCAGCTCATGGGGATCGACAGCCCGCCAAGAGACCCAGTACTTC
TRBV12-3/TRBV12-4	TRBJ2-3	TRBD2	medium-sized	CATARAGGTDTQYF	TGTGCCACGGCCCGGGCGGGGGGCACAGATACGCAGTATTTT
TRBV11-2	TRBJ2-7	TRBD1	many	CASSFLGTGEYEQYF	TGTGCCAGCAGCTTTCTCGGGACAGGGGAATACGAGCAGTACTTC
TRBV5-6	TRBJ2-4	.	many	CASSPGPEGAKNIQYF	TGTGCCAGCAGTCCGGGCCCGGAAGGGGCCAAAAACATTCAGTACTTC
TRBV5-1	TRBJ2-1	TRBD2	many	CASSQGTSGGAPYNEQFF	TGCGCCAGCAGCCAAGGGACTAGCGGGGGGGCCCCCTACAATGAGCAGTTCTTC
TRBV19	TRBJ2-2	.	many	CASSMGRTNTGELFF	TGTGCCAGTAGTATGGGACGGACCAACACCGGGGAGCTGTTTTTT
TRBV9	TRBJ1-6	.	many	CASSPWGAGSPLHF	TGTGCCAGCAGCCCTTGGGGGGCAGGATCACCCCTCCACTTT
TRBV12-3/TRBV12-4	TRBJ1-6	TRBD1	many	CASSDRANSPLHF	TGTGCCAGCAGCGACAGGGCGAACTCACCCCTCCACTTT
TRBV7-9	TRBJ2-5	.	.	CASSSPTGTQYF	TGTGCCAGCAGCTCCCCCACCGGGACCCAGTACTTC
TRBV20-1	TRBJ2-5	.	many	CSASRPGQQETQYF	TGCAGTGCCAGTCGTCCCGGGCAGCAAGAGACCCAGTACTTC
TRBV12-3/TRBV12-4	TRBJ2-5	.	many	CASSSPDREGETQYF	TGTGCCAGCAGTTCCCCCGACAGGGAGGGAGAGACCCAGTACTTC
TRBV5-1	TRBJ1-2	.	many	CASSLAQGDGYTF	TGCGCCAGCAGCTTGGCTCAGGGCGACGGCTACACCTTC
TRBV6-5	TRBJ2-5	.	many	CASSYVDANQETQYF	TGTGCCAGCAGTTACGTCGATGCTAACCAAGAGACCCAGTACTTC
TRBV12-3/TRBV12-4	TRBJ2-1	.	many	CASSRRLVGNEQFF	TGTGCCAGCAGCCGTAGACTAGTCGGCAATGAGCAGTTCTTC
TRBV4-1	TRBJ1-5	TRBD1	.	CASSRGGGQDSNQPQHF	TGCGCCAGCAGCCGAGGGGGGGGACAGGATAGCAATCAGCCCCAGCATTTT